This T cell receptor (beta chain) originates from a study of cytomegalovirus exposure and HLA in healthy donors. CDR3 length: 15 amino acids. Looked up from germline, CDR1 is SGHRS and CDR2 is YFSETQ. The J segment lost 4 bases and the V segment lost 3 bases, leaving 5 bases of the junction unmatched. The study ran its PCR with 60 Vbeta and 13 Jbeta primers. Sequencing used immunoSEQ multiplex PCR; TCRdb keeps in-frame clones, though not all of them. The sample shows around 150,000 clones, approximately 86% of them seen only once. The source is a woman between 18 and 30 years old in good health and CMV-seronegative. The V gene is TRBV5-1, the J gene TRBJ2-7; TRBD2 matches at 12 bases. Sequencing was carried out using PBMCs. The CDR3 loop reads CASSSSGGASYEQYF. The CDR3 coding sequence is TGCGCCAGCAGCTCTAGCGGGGGGGCGTCTTACGAGCAGTACTTC.